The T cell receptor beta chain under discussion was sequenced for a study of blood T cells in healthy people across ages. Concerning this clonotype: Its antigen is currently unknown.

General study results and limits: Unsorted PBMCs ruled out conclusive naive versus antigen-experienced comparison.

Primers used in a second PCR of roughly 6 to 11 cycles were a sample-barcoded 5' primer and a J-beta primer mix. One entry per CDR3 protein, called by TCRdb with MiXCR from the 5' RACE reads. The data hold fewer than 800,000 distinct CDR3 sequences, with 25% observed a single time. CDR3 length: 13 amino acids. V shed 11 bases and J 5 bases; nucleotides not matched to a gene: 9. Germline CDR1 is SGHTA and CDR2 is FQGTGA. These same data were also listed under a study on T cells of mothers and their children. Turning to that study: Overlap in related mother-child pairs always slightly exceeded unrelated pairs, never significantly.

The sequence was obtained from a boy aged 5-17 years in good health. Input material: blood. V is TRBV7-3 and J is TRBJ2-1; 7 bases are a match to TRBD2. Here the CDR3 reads CAANGLVNNEQFF. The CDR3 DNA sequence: TGTGCCGCGAACGGACTAGTCAACAATGAGCAGTTCTTC.